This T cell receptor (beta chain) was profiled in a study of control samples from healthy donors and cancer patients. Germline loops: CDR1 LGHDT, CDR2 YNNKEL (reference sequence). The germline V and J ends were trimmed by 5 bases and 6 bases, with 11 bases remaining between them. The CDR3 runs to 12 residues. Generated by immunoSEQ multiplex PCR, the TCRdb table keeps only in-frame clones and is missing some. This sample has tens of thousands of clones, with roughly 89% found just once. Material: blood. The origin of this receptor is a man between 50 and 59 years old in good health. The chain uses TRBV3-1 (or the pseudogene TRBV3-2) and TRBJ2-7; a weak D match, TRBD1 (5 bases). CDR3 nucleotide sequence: TGTGCCAGCAGCTCCGGACAAGCCGAGCAGTACTTC. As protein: CASSSGQAEQYF.